This TCR beta chain originates from a study of shared clonotypes between healthy human individuals. Study information: Serving as donors were a couple of women and a few men, whose ages spanned 18 to 49.

The CDR3 consists of 16 residues. The germline CDR1 and CDR2 sequences are MNHNS and SASEGT. V was clipped by 6 bases and J by 4 bases; unmatched bases: 10. The sequenced material, unsorted PBMC DNA, was run on ten immunoSEQ deep assay plates. This table comes from immunoSEQ multiplex PCR, and its TCRdb copy is limited to in-frame clones, with some not included. Of about 490,000 clones in the sample, about 84% are singletons; the top ten hold about 13%. Sample: PBMCs. The receptor was isolated from a middle-aged woman in good health. Some clones in this sample may be carry-over from other donors' samples. The chain links TRBV6-1 to TRBJ1-2; 11 positions agree with TRBD1. The CDR3 region has the DNA TGTGCCAGCAGAGAACTCGGACAGGGGGCCAGCTATGGCTACACCTTC. It yields the protein CASRELGQGASYGYTF.